The 19 T cell receptor beta chains below come from one sample, sequenced in a study of T-cell reconstitution after alpha-beta-depleted transplantation in children. A TCRbeta library incorporating unique molecular identifiers was prepared. TCRdb ran MiXCR on the PCR reads and lists one entry per CDR3 protein. The sample yields over 150,000 distinct CDR3 sequences, under 8.5% seen once. Sequencing used PBMCs, obtained before TCRalphabeta/CD19-depleted stem cell transplant. The source of these receptors is a boy between 2 and 15 years old with acute lymphoblastic leukemia, due to receive a stem cell transplant.

In its sample, this clonotype was seen many times. The genes are TRBV6-2 or TRBV6-3 and TRBJ2-3; 7 nucleotides agree with TRBD1. Trimming cost V 4 bases and J 1 base; bases outside gene matches: 20. The CDR3 contains 20 residues. CDR1 is MNHEY, CDR2 SVGEGT, per germline. CDR3 amino acids: CASSFNSPGQPLIGTDTQYF. The CDR3 DNA sequence: TGTGCCAGCAGTTTCAACTCCCCGGGACAGCCACTAATCGGCACAGATACGCAGTATTTT.

This clonotype showed up just a few times. The chain uses TRBV12-3 or TRBV12-4 and TRBJ2-5; TRBD1 matches at 8 bases. The length of the CDR3 is 15 residues. J was trimmed by 5 bases and V by 4 bases; bases with no gene match: 9. The CDR3 sequence is CASSSYQGAGETQYF. The CDR3 bases are TGTGCCAGCAGTTCGTATCAGGGGGCAGGGGAGACCCAGTACTTC.

CDR3 residues: CASSDAPTESDQPQHF. The CDR3 nucleotides read TGTGCCAGCAGTGATGCTCCGACAGAAAGTGATCAGCCCCAGCATTTT. The chain joins TRBV6-1 to TRBJ1-5, with D perhaps matching TRBD1 (5 bases). Germline V gives CDR1 MNHNS, CDR2 SASEGT. The CDR3 has 16 amino acids. Trimming removed 3 bases from V and 5 bases from J, with 17 bases in between.

This clonotype was found many times. The rearrangement uses TRBV20-1 and TRBJ1-1; 9 nucleotides agree with TRBD1. CDR3 length: 16 residues. V lost 0 bases to trimming and J lost 3 bases; unmatched junction nucleotides: 8. From germline, CDR1 is DFQATT and CDR2 SNEGSKA (reference sequence). The CDR3 DNA reads as TGCAGTGCTAGAGATCCAAGACAGGGGGAGTACACTGAAGCTTTCTTT. This encodes CSARDPRQGEYTEAFF.

The chain is built from TRBV7-9 and TRBJ2-4; no clear D gene. Germline loops: CDR1 SEHNR, CDR2 FQNEAQ (reference sequence). Deletions cut 3 bases from V and 0 bases from J, with 12 bases between. This CDR3 contains 16 residues. The CDR3 nucleotides read TGTGCCAGCAGCTTGGTAGAGGACCTAGCCAAAAACATTCAGTACTTC. This sequence encodes CASSLVEDLAKNIQYF.

This clonotype came up many times. This chain connects TRBV7-2 to TRBJ1-3; a weak D match, TRBD1 (5 bases). This CDR3 is built from 13 residues. Trimming cost V 5 bases and J 7 bases, with 12 bases left between them. The germline V gene has CDR1 SGHTA and CDR2 FQGNSA. The CDR3 DNA reads as TGTGCCAGCAGCGTTTCAAGGGACAACACCATATATTTT. Translated: CASSVSRDNTIYF. The full variable domain, with the rest looked up from reference TRBV7-2 and TRBJ1-3, is GAGVSQSPSNKVTEKGKDVELRCDPISGHTALYWYRQSLGQGLEFLIYFQGNSAPDKSGLPSDRFSAERTGGSVSTLTIQRTQQEDSAVYLCASSVSRDNTIYFGEGSWLTVV.

This clonotype has just a few counts. In DNA form, the CDR3 reads TGCGCCAGCAGCCAAGTAAGGTCAGGGGGCCACGAGCAGTACTTC. This sequence encodes CASSQVRSGGHEQYF. This chain joins TRBV4-3 and TRBJ2-7, with 8 positions matching TRBD1. CDR3 length: 15 residues. V shed 1 base and J 5 bases; nucleotides not matched to a gene: 7. Looked up from germline, CDR1 is LGHNA and CDR2 is YSLEER.

This clonotype was detected only a few times. V and J are TRBV15 and TRBJ2-5; a weak D match, TRBD2 (7 bases). The V and J ends lost 7 bases and 3 bases respectively, with 15 bases between them. The CDR3 sequence is 14 residues long. Looked up from germline, CDR1 is LNHNV and CDR2 is YYDKDF (reference sequence). For the CDR3, the DNA is TGTGCCACCACCTCGGGGGAGGGGGAAGAGACCCAGTACTTC. It codes for CATTSGEGEETQYF.

This clonotype was picked up many times. The chain carries TRBV12-3 or TRBV12-4 and TRBJ1-2; 7 bases are a match to TRBD1. With 6 bases clipped from V and 2 bases from J, the junction kept 3 bases outside the gene matches. The CDR3 sequence is 13 residues long. In DNA form, the CDR3 reads TGTGCCAGCAGCTTGGGACAGAACTATGGCTACACCTTC. Protein: CASSLGQNYGYTF.

Ten or more counts support this clonotype. The chain couples TRBV11-2 to TRBJ2-7; D is unresolved. Trimming removed 8 bases at V and 3 bases at J, with 20 bases between. There are 15 residues in the CDR3. Germline assignment: CDR1 SGHAT and CDR2 FQNNGV. This CDR3 is CASQKGLGSYYEQYF. The CDR3 DNA follows: TGTGCCAGCCAGAAGGGCCTCGGCAGTTACTACGAGCAGTACTTC. Combining the CDR3 with reference TRBV11-2 and TRBJ2-7 gives the whole variable domain EAGVAQSPRYKIIEKRQSVAFWCNPISGHATLYWYQQILGQGPKLLIQFQNNGVVDDSQLPKDRFSAERLKGVDSTLKIQPAKLEDSAVYLCASQKGLGSYYEQYFGPGTRLTVT.

This clonotype came up many times. The chain carries TRBV20-1 and TRBJ1-1; D is unresolved. The CDR3 is 14 amino acids. In germline, CDR1 is DFQATT, CDR2 SNEGSKA (reference sequence). V dropped 5 bases and J dropped 2 bases, with 15 bases sitting between them. The CDR3 nucleotides are TGCAGTGCTCCAACTATGACAAGCAACACTGAAGCTTTCTTT. Its protein is CSAPTMTSNTEAFF.

This clonotype was recorded at least ten times. CDR3 region: CASSSSMERAYNEQFF. CDR3 sequence (DNA): TGCGCCAGCAGCTCGTCGATGGAGCGGGCCTACAATGAGCAGTTCTTC. J is TRBJ2-1 and V is TRBV5-1; D is possibly TRBD2 (6 bases). The germline V and J ends were trimmed by 3 bases and 2 bases, with 15 bases remaining between them. CDR1 is SGHRS, CDR2 YFSETQ, per germline. This CDR3 spans 16 amino acids.

This clonotype was recorded many times. J is TRBJ2-5 and V is TRBV7-2; 9 bases are a match to TRBD1. There are 15 residues in the CDR3. Germline V gives CDR1 SGHTA, CDR2 FQGNSA. Trimming cost V 6 bases and J 5 bases; bases outside gene matches: 10. This chain's CDR3 is CASRPQGAAGETQYF. In DNA, the CDR3 is TGTGCCAGCAGACCACAGGGGGCGGCCGGGGAGACCCAGTACTTC.

This clonotype was picked up a small number of times. The chain carries TRBV7-8 and TRBJ1-2; no reliable D call. The V and J ends lost 1 base and 5 bases respectively, with 14 bases between them. This CDR3 region has 15 residues. Germline V gene sequence: CDR1 SGHVS, CDR2 FQNEAQ. The CDR3 DNA is TGTGCCAGCAGCTTAGTTCCCGGCCTCCGTTATGGCTACACCTTC. Protein sequence: CASSLVPGLRYGYTF.

This clonotype was counted at least ten times. The chain carries TRBV5-6 and TRBJ2-3, with 8 nucleotides matching TRBD2. The CDR3 contains 16 residues. The V and J ends lost 0 bases and 2 bases, in that order; junction bases with no gene match: 5. In germline, CDR1 is SGHDT, CDR2 YYEEEE. The CDR3 reads CASSLGAGGLTDTQYF. The CDR3 DNA is TGTGCCAGCAGCTTGGGCGCGGGGGGCCTCACAGATACGCAGTATTTT.

This chain connects TRBV20-1 to TRBJ1-1, with TRBD1 as a possible D gene (5 bases). V gave up 3 bases and J gave up 0 bases, with 14 bases separating them. Germline V lookup: CDR1 DFQATT, CDR2 SNEGSKA (reference sequence). This CDR3 is built from 15 residues. As DNA, the CDR3 is TGCAGTGCTAGCCGTATAGGGGCGATGAACACTGAAGCTTTCTTT. Amino acids: CSASRIGAMNTEAFF.

At least ten counts were recorded for this clonotype. The chain joins TRBV5-6 to TRBJ2-5; the D gene is possibly TRBD2 (6 bases). CDR1 is SGHDT, CDR2 YYEEEE, per germline. V was trimmed by 5 bases and J by 1 base, leaving 12 bases between them. The CDR3 spans 14 residues. The CDR3 protein is CASRGREFQETQYF. CDR3 nucleotide sequence: TGTGCCAGCAGGGGACGGGAGTTCCAAGAGACCCAGTACTTC.

This clonotype was recorded many times. This rearrangement joins TRBV29-1 to TRBJ2-5, with D perhaps matching TRBD2 (6 bases). The CDR3 covers 10 residues. CDR1 and CDR2 (germline): SQVTM, ANQGSEA. V lost 7 bases, J lost 3 bases, and 6 bases lay in between. The DNA of the CDR3 is TGCAGCGGGGGGGAAGAGACCCAGTACTTC. Protein sequence: CSGGEETQYF. Together with reference TRBV29-1 and TRBJ2-5, the CDR3 gives the full variable domain: SAVISQKPSRDICQRGTSLTIQCQVDSQVTMMFWYRQQPGQSLTLIATANQGSEATYESGFVIDKFPISRPNLTFSTLTVSNMSPEDSSIYLCSGGEETQYFGPGTRLLVL.

V usage is TRBV7-9 and J usage is TRBJ2-1; TRBD1 agrees at 9 bases. V shed 5 bases, J shed 1 base, and the junction held 6 bases outside the gene matches. The germline V gene has CDR1 SEHNR and CDR2 FQNEAQ (reference sequence). The CDR3 spans 16 residues. The CDR3 bases are TGTGCCAGCAGCCCTAAACAGGGGGCATCCTACAATGAGCAGTTCTTC. Its protein product is CASSPKQGASYNEQFF. The whole variable domain, filled in from reference TRBV7-9 and TRBJ2-1, reads DTGVSQNPRHKITKRGQNVTFRCDPISEHNRLYWYRQTLGQGPEFLTYFQNEAQLEKSRLLSDRFSAERPKGSFSTLEIQRTEQGDSAMYLCASSPKQGASYNEQFFGPGTRLTVL.